The 18 T cell receptor beta chains below were found in one sample sequenced in a study of identical twins. MiXCR, applied by TCRdb to the 5' RACE reads, yields one record per CDR3 protein. The table shows approximately 890,000 distinct CDR3 sequences, with around an eighth occurring only once. This same sample was also taken into another study, of yellow fever vaccine responses in identical twins.

The sample consisted of PBMCs. The receptors come from a woman under 30 in good health.

The chain couples TRBV29-1 to TRBJ1-1; 7 bases map to TRBD1. Germline V lookup: CDR1 SQVTM, CDR2 ANQGSEA. The CDR3 has 15 residues. Germline trimming cut 0 bases from V and 1 base from J; bases unmatched to any gene: 5. CDR3: CSVEDFRQGNTEAFF. In DNA, the CDR3 is TGCAGCGTTGAAGATTTCCGACAGGGGAACACTGAAGCTTTCTTT.

This chain joins TRBV6-5 and TRBJ2-5; 7 bases match TRBD1. The CDR3 totals 16 residues. Germline V gene lookup returns CDR1 MNHEY and CDR2 SVGAGI. After removal of 2 bases from V and 0 bases from J, the junction contained 6 bases not matched to a gene. DNA of the CDR3: TGTGCCAGCAGTTACGCCAGGGACAGCCACCAAGAGACCCAGTACTTC. Residues: CASSYARDSHQETQYF.

This clonotype was seen repeatedly, ten times or more. The germline gene is not matched at one end of the junction; a read error may be the cause. The chain recombines TRBV20-1 with TRBJ1-1, with 8 bases lining up with TRBD1. The CDR3 contains 13 residues. Germline V CDR1 and CDR2: DFQATT, SNEGSKA (reference sequence). The CDR3: CSARDRGSTEAFF. The CDR3 DNA sequence: TGCAGTGCCAGAGACAGGGGATCCACTGAAGCTTTCTTT.

This clonotype occurred a few times. The V and J genes are TRBV20-1 and TRBJ2-6; no firm D call. The CDR3 has 15 amino acids. The germline V gene has CDR1 DFQATT and CDR2 SNEGSKA (reference sequence). V was cut by 2 bases and J by 0 bases, with 8 bases left in between. CDR3 bases: TGCAGTGCTAGATCTCGCATCTCTGGGGCCAACGTCCTGACTTTC. Encoded protein: CSARSRISGANVLTF.

The V gene is TRBV9, the J gene TRBJ2-3; perhaps TRBD2 as D (5 bases). This CDR3 has 14 residues. CDR1 SGDLS and CDR2 YYNGEE come from the germline V gene. Trimming removed 4 bases from V and 0 bases from J, with 9 bases in between. CDR3 nucleotides: TGTGCCAGCAGCAATGGACTGAGCACAGATACGCAGTATTTT. Protein product: CASSNGLSTDTQYF.

There are a few counts of this clonotype. The chain is built from TRBV29-1 and TRBJ2-3; no clear D. Trimming pared 2 bases from V and 0 bases from J, leaving 9 bases between. The CDR3 is made up of 14 amino acids. Per germline, CDR1 SQVTM and CDR2 ANQGSEA. Written as DNA, the CDR3 is TGCAGCGTTGAAATCGCATCTAGCACAGATACGCAGTATTTT. Amino acids: CSVEIASSTDTQYF.

This sequence joins TRBV20-1 and TRBJ2-5; 9 bases match TRBD1. CDR3 length equals 16 residues. CDR1 DFQATT and CDR2 SNEGSKA come from the germline V gene (reference sequence). With 6 bases clipped from V and 1 base from J, the junction kept 12 bases outside the gene matches. The DNA for the CDR3 is TGCAGTGCAAGGGACAGGGCGACTCCGGGCCAAGAGACCCAGTACTTC. Protein sequence: CSARDRATPGQETQYF.

Comments on this clonotype: The germline gene is not matched at one end of the junction; a read error may be the cause. The rearrangement links TRBV11-2 to TRBJ2-2, with 8 bases fitting TRBD2. The germline gives CDR1 SGHAT, CDR2 FQNNGV. The CDR3 totals 15 residues. DNA of the CDR3: TGTGCCAGCAGCCCCACTAGCGGCATCACCGGGGGGCTGTTTTTT. Translated, it gives CASSPTSGITGGLFF.

The chain recombines TRBV27 with TRBJ2-1; TRBD1 agrees at 7 bases. J lost 2 bases, V lost 8 bases, and 18 bases had no gene match. The CDR3 length is 18 residues. Per germline, CDR1 MNHEY and CDR2 SMNVEV (reference sequence). The CDR3 DNA follows: TGTGCCAGCCATGGTCCACAGGGGAGTACATCACCCTACAATGAGCAGTTCTTC. Its translation: CASHGPQGSTSPYNEQFF.

The rearrangement uses TRBV19 and TRBJ2-7; TRBD1 or TRBD2 may be the D gene (5 bases each). Germline values: CDR1 LNHDA, CDR2 SQIVND (reference sequence). The V end was cut by 1 base, the J end by 7 bases, with 17 bases between. The CDR3 is 15 amino acids. The CDR3 sequence: CASSIVGPRYGEQYF. CDR3 in DNA: TGTGCCAGTAGTATAGTGGGACCCCGATACGGGGAGCAGTACTTC.

There are many counts of this clonotype. CDR3 sequence (DNA): TGTGCCAGCACCCCTAGGGGATCCTACGAGCAGTACTTC. Protein sequence: CASTPRGSYEQYF. The rearrangement uses TRBV12-3 or TRBV12-4 and TRBJ2-7, with a possible D match to TRBD1 (5 bases). V was shortened by 7 bases and J by 1 base, with 11 bases between the two germline ends. The CDR3 is 13 amino acids.

This clonotype was seen a handful of times. The rearrangement joins TRBV5-6 to TRBJ2-7; D remains ambiguous. Trimming left V 0 bases short and J 7 bases short, with 20 bases between. Germline CDR1 reads SGHDT; CDR2 reads YYEEEE. This CDR3 is 16 amino acids long. DNA of the CDR3: TGTGCCAGCAGCTTGGGATCAGGTGATCTTATTTTGGAGCAGTACTTC. Its protein product is CASSLGSGDLILEQYF.

This clonotype was seen only a few times. The genes are TRBV6-1 and TRBJ2-7; D is tentatively TRBD1 or TRBD2 (7 bases each). V dropped 7 bases and J dropped 3 bases, with 19 bases sitting between them. The CDR3 consists of 15 residues. CDR1 is MNHNS, CDR2 SASEGT, per germline. DNA of the CDR3: TGTGCCAGCAACTCCTTCAGGGGGGGGAGCTACGAGCAGTACTTC. It translates to CASNSFRGGSYEQYF.

This chain connects TRBV15 to TRBJ1-3, with unresolved D. Trimming took off 9 bases at V and 2 bases at J, with 17 bases between the two ends. Germline V CDR1 and CDR2: LNHNV, YYDKDF (reference sequence). The CDR3 contains 15 residues. The chain's CDR3 is CATSSRGGAGNTIYF. CDR3 sequence (DNA): TGTGCCACGTCCAGTCGGGGTGGGGCTGGAAACACCATATATTTT.

The rearrangement uses TRBV11-2 and TRBJ2-1; D uncertain. V lost 7 bases to trimming and J lost 5 bases, with 15 bases between them. The germline V gene encodes CDR1 SGHAT and CDR2 FQNNGV. This CDR3 has 14 residues. The CDR3: CASNTLLANNEQFF. The CDR3 nucleotides read TGTGCCAGCAACACCTTGCTGGCGAACAATGAGCAGTTCTTC.

This clonotype was observed a handful of times. The rearrangement joins TRBV6-1 to TRBJ1-1, with 7 bases that match TRBD1. There are 14 residues in the CDR3. CDR1 MNHNS and CDR2 SASEGT come from the germline V gene. V shed 5 bases, J shed 4 bases, and the junction held 7 bases outside the gene matches. Here the CDR3 reads CASSQGQASTEAFF. The CDR3 bases are TGTGCCAGCAGTCAAGGACAGGCCAGCACTGAAGCTTTCTTT.

The V call is TRBV19, the J call TRBJ2-1; 8 bases fit TRBD1. Per germline, CDR1 LNHDA and CDR2 SQIVND (reference sequence). V lost 3 bases, J lost 0 bases, and 4 bases stayed unmatched. The CDR3 extends over 16 amino acids. CDR3 nucleotides: TGTGCCAGTAGTATCTCCAGGGGGCTCTCCTACAATGAGCAGTTCTTC. Its protein is CASSISRGLSYNEQFF.

J is TRBJ2-1 and V is TRBV20-1, with TRBD2 matching 7 bases. Germline V gene sequence: CDR1 DFQATT, CDR2 SNEGSKA (reference sequence). V lost 6 bases, J lost 6 bases, and 11 bases stayed unmatched. The CDR3 totals 14 residues. The CDR3 bases are TGCAGTGCACCTGTGGGGGGGTCGGTCAATGAGCAGTTCTTC. This encodes CSAPVGGSVNEQFF.